The clone carrying this T cell receptor (beta chain) was counted only a few times. The antigen is not known. TCRdb fed the RT-PCR reads into MiXCR, producing one record per CDR3 protein. The sample holds around 760,000 distinct CDR3 sequences, 11% to 15% seen once. V was shortened by 4 bases and J by 7 bases, with 13 bases between the two germline ends. The CDR3 is 13 residues long. Germline CDR1 and CDR2: MGHRA and YSYEKL. The data originate from a study of response to subunit inactivated influenza vaccine. Overall study findings and caveats: After each seasonal influenza vaccination, few new T cells are recruited, the authors suggested.

This rearrangement joins TRBV4-1 to TRBJ1-2, with D hard to call. This TCR was sampled from a middle-aged man who received an inactivated influenza vaccine. Here the sequenced sample was PBMCs from blood, taken 14 to 15 days before vaccination. CDR3 DNA: TGCGCCAGCAGCCCCCAGTGGACTCGTGGCTACACCTTC. Its protein product is CASSPQWTRGYTF.